Following are 21 T cell receptor beta chains from one sample sequenced in a study of blood T cell repertoires in COVID-19. Measured with immunoSEQ multiplex PCR; TCRdb has only the in-frame clones, and not every one. The sample includes 250,000 to 300,000 clones, about 88% seen only once; the top ten take around 0.98%. Sample: peripheral blood. The source is a woman in her thirties or forties who had recovered from COVID-19.

The chain uses TRBV12-3 or TRBV12-4 and TRBJ1-2; maybe TRBD1 (5 bases). There are 13 residues in the CDR3. V was pared by 8 bases and J by 4 bases, with 14 bases between. This chain's CDR3 is CASYSGSSYGYTF. The CDR3 nucleotides are TGTGCCAGCTACTCAGGGTCATCCTATGGCTACACCTTC.

The genes are TRBV11-3 and TRBJ1-6; 7 positions agree with TRBD1. V was pared by 7 bases and J by 1 base, with 7 bases of the junction left unmatched. Germline V gene lookup returns CDR1 SGHNT and CDR2 YENEEA. This CDR3 has 16 residues. CDR3 residues: CASTLGGASYNSPLHF. CDR3 DNA sequence: TGTGCCAGCACCCTAGGGGGCGCTTCCTATAATTCACCCCTCCACTTT.

V gene TRBV18 combines with J gene TRBJ1-3; TRBD1 agrees at 7 bases. Germline V CDR1 and CDR2: KGHSH, LQKENI. Losses at the gene ends were 3 bases for V and 10 bases for J; bases not matched to a gene: 12. The CDR3 is 15 residues long. The CDR3 region has the DNA TGTGCCAGCTCACCCTCCCGAGGGGGCGCGAAGACCATATATTTT. Translating gives CASSPSRGGAKTIYF.

V gene TRBV4-3 combines with J gene TRBJ2-2; TRBD1 might be the D (6 bases). V was trimmed by 2 bases and J by 7 bases, leaving 14 bases between them. This CDR3 spans 15 amino acids. From germline, CDR1 is LGHNA and CDR2 YSLEER. CDR3 nucleotide sequence: TGCGCCAGCAGCCAAATGGGACAAGGGGGCGGGGAGCTGTTTTTT. Amino acids: CASSQMGQGGGELFF.

The V call is TRBV4-1, the J call TRBJ2-5, with D tentatively TRBD1 (5 bases). This CDR3 region has 16 residues. The germline V gene has CDR1 MGHRA and CDR2 YSYEKL. V was pared by 1 base and J by 7 bases, with 19 bases between. CDR3 sequence reads: CASSQGIQGQGVTQYF. CDR3 DNA sequence: TGCGCCAGCAGCCAAGGTATCCAGGGCCAAGGGGTGACCCAGTACTTC.

The rearrangement links TRBV10-3 to TRBJ1-2; tentative D call: TRBD1 (6 bases). This CDR3 has 13 residues. V lost 5 bases and J 6 bases, leaving 13 bases between the germline ends. Germline CDR1 ENHRY, CDR2 SYGVKD. CDR3 nucleotides: TGTGCCATCAGTCGATCGGGGGGCGATGGCTACACCTTC. Translation gives CAISRSGGDGYTF.

The chain links TRBV7-9 to TRBJ1-3; D unresolved. The V end was cut by 7 bases, the J end by 0 bases, with 10 bases between. CDR3 length: 14 amino acids. The germline CDR1 and CDR2 sequences are SEHNR and FQNEAQ (reference sequence). This CDR3 is CASTEPNSGNTIYF. In nucleotides, the CDR3 is TGTGCCAGCACCGAACCTAACTCTGGAAACACCATATATTTT.

The rearrangement links TRBV10-3 to TRBJ2-5; 12 nucleotides match TRBD2. The V and J ends lost 10 bases and 5 bases, in that order; junction bases with no gene match: 14. Germline loops: CDR1 ENHRY, CDR2 SYGVKD. There are 16 residues in the CDR3. The CDR3 nucleotides are TGTGCCACCAGGGGCCGGCTAGCGGGAGGGGGGGAGACCCAGTACTTC. This translates into CATRGRLAGGGETQYF.

V usage is TRBV19 and J usage is TRBJ2-1; D remains ambiguous. Germline assignment: CDR1 LNHDA and CDR2 SQIVND (reference sequence). The CDR3 is 17 amino acids. V lost 3 bases and J lost 0, with 15 bases in between. The CDR3 DNA reads TGTGCCAGTAGTATTTCGGTGTCGTGGAGCTCCTACAATGAGCAGTTCTTC. Protein sequence: CASSISVSWSSYNEQFF.

V is TRBV27 and J is TRBJ2-2; 11 bases fit TRBD2. This CDR3 contains 15 residues. Looked up from germline, CDR1 is MNHEY and CDR2 is SMNVEV (reference sequence). V was clipped by 1 base and J by 6 bases; unmatched bases: 1. CDR3 bases: TGTGCCAGCAGTTTATTACTAGCGGGAGCCGGGGAGCTGTTTTTT. Residues: CASSLLLAGAGELFF.

J is TRBJ2-2 and V is TRBV5-6; 9 positions match TRBD1. V gave up 3 bases and J gave up 7 bases; unmatched junction bases: 10. The CDR3 runs to 16 residues. CDR1 and CDR2 from the germline V gene are SGHDT and YYEEEE. This CDR3 is CASSSPGQGRFGELFF. The CDR3 nucleotides read TGTGCCAGCAGCTCGCCGGGACAGGGAAGGTTCGGGGAGCTGTTTTTT.

This chain connects TRBV18 to TRBJ1-2; D is unresolved. There are 16 residues in the CDR3. The germline gives CDR1 KGHSH, CDR2 LQKENI. Trimming cost V 3 bases and J 2 bases, with 16 bases left between them. In nucleotides, the CDR3 is TGTGCCAGCTCACCTTTTCCCCCCACACAGAACTATGGCTACACCTTC. Protein sequence: CASSPFPPTQNYGYTF.

The rearrangement uses TRBV5-6 and TRBJ2-3; 7 bases align to TRBD2. Looked up from germline, CDR1 is SGHDT and CDR2 is YYEEEE. V dropped 4 bases and J dropped 1; count of bases not matched to a gene: 6. The CDR3 is 15 residues long. CDR3 coding DNA: TGTGCCAGCAGCCCCCGGGGGGTGGGCACAGATACGCAGTATTTT. Translation gives CASSPRGVGTDTQYF.

The J gene is TRBJ1-2, the V gene TRBV18; maybe TRBD1 (6 bases). Germline CDR1 and CDR2: KGHSH and LQKENI. V was shortened by 3 bases and J by 7 bases, with 12 bases between the two germline ends. The CDR3 loop spans 13 amino acids. The CDR3 DNA is TGTGCCAGCTCACCGGGGGCAGGGAGTGGCTACACCTTC. Protein product: CASSPGAGSGYTF.

V usage is TRBV9 and J usage is TRBJ2-3; weak D call: TRBD2 (6 bases). Trimming removed 2 bases at V and 4 bases at J, with 14 bases between. Germline V gene sequence: CDR1 SGDLS, CDR2 YYNGEE. There are 15 residues in the CDR3. Here the CDR3 DNA reads TGTGCCAGCAGCGTCTACGGGAGCAGGGCAGATACGCAGTATTTT. Translation: CASSVYGSRADTQYF.

J is TRBJ1-1 and V is TRBV5-1, with D perhaps matching TRBD1 (6 bases). Germline loops: CDR1 SGHRS, CDR2 YFSETQ. The CDR3 length is 15 residues. Trimming took 4 bases from V and 1 from J, leaving 14 bases between them. As DNA, the CDR3 is TGCGCCAGCAGCAGAGAGGGGACATCGAACACTGAAGCTTTCTTT. This translates into CASSREGTSNTEAFF.

V and J are TRBV30 and TRBJ1-5; D remains unclear. This CDR3 comprises 14 residues. Germline values: CDR1 GTSNPN, CDR2 SVGIG (reference sequence). V was pared by 2 bases and J by 6 bases, with 14 bases between. CDR3 sequence (DNA): TGTGCCTGGAGTCTCCGGGGTTCGGGTCAGCCCCAGCATTTT. Translating it yields CAWSLRGSGQPQHF. Looking up the rest from reference TRBV30 and TRBJ1-5 gives the full variable domain: SQTIHQWPATLVQPVGSPLSLECTVEGTSNPNLYWYRQAAGRGLQLLFYSVGIGQISSEVPQNLSASRPQDRQFILSSKKLLLSDSGFYLCAWSLRGSGQPQHFGDGTRLSIL.

This clone was detected once. The rearrangement uses TRBV11-3 and TRBJ2-2; 7 bases match TRBD1. This CDR3 comprises 14 residues. Trimming at V came to 6 bases and at J to 0 bases, leaving 1 base not matched to a gene. Germline V gene sequence: CDR1 SGHNT, CDR2 YENEEA. CDR3 sequence: CASRTGANTGELFF. Here the CDR3 DNA reads TGTGCCAGCAGAACAGGGGCGAACACCGGGGAGCTGTTTTTT.

V and J are TRBV7-2 and TRBJ1-5; no definite D call. The CDR3 loop spans 14 amino acids. CDR1 and CDR2 from the germline V gene are SGHTA and FQGNSA. With 5 bases removed from V and 5 bases from J, the gap between germline ends came to 13 bases. Written as DNA, the CDR3 is TGTGCCAGCAGCCCCCCCGGTCCCCATCAGCCCCAGCATTTT. This translates into CASSPPGPHQPQHF. Variable domain in full (rest from reference TRBV7-2 and TRBJ1-5): GAGVSQSPSNKVTEKGKDVELRCDPISGHTALYWYRQSLGQGLEFLIYFQGNSAPDKSGLPSDRFSAERTGGSVSTLTIQRTQQEDSAVYLCASSPPGPHQPQHFGDGTRLSIL.

Concerning this clone itself: Distinct nucleotide sequences in the sample also encode this CDR3. This chain uses TRBV7-6 with TRBJ1-2, with D uncertain. The V and J ends lost 5 bases and 8 bases respectively, with 15 bases between them. Per the germline V gene, CDR1 is SGHVS and CDR2 is FNYEAQ. This CDR3 is 13 amino acids long. CDR3 sequence: CASSPGPAGGYTF. The CDR3 region has the DNA TGTGCCAGCAGCCCCGGACCTGCGGGCGGCTACACCTTC.

The chain employs TRBV9 and TRBJ2-1; TRBD1 matches at 8 bases. The V segment lost 3 bases and the J segment 13 bases; nucleotides outside the gene matches: 3. From germline, CDR1 is SGDLS and CDR2 YYNGEE. This CDR3 contains 11 residues. This CDR3 is CASSAGGPQFF. CDR3 sequence (DNA): TGTGCCAGCAGCGCAGGGGGCCCCCAGTTCTTC.